Following are 17 T cell receptor beta chains from one sample sequenced in a study of T cell responses to AZD1222 COVID-19 vaccine. Produced via immunoSEQ multiplex PCR; TCRdb's table is partial and in-frame only. The sample records about 120,000 clones, roughly 92% being singletons. The sample was peripheral blood, taken 28 days after the second AZD1222 dose. These receptors came from an adult who received the AZD1222 COVID-19 vaccine.

In this sample, this clone turned up a few times. The rearrangement links TRBV5-1 to TRBJ1-3, with D unresolved. This CDR3 region has 16 residues. Per the germline V gene, CDR1 is SGHRS and CDR2 is YFSETQ. Trimming took 0 bases from V and 0 from J, leaving 10 bases between them. CDR3 residues: CASSLGGDYSGNTIYF. CDR3 coding DNA: TGCGCCAGCAGCTTGGGGGGAGACTACTCTGGAAACACCATATATTTT.

This chain links TRBV18 with TRBJ1-1; D is uncertain. The CDR3 runs to 12 residues. Germline CDR1 KGHSH, CDR2 LQKENI. Between the trimmed V and J ends, which lost 1 base and 1 base, there was a span of 1 base. The CDR3 reads CASSPRNTEAFF. CDR3 nucleotide sequence: TGTGCCAGCTCACCACGGAACACTGAAGCTTTCTTT. Complete variable domain (other parts from reference TRBV18 and TRBJ1-1): NAGVMQNPRHLVRRRGQEARLRCSPMKGHSHVYWYRQLPEEGLKFMVYLQKENIIDESGMPKERFSAEFPKEGPSILRIQQVVRGDSAAYFCASSPRNTEAFFGQGTRLTVV.

Only a few counts were recorded for this clone. The chain combines TRBV2 with TRBJ2-3; D is undetermined. This CDR3 spans 16 amino acids. CDR1 SNHLY and CDR2 FYNNEI come from the germline V gene. Trimming took off 2 bases at V and 0 bases at J, with 12 bases between the two ends. The CDR3: CASSEFLPSSTDTQYF. The CDR3 DNA is TGTGCCAGCAGTGAATTTTTACCCTCTAGCACAGATACGCAGTATTTT. The full variable domain, in which reference TRBV2 and TRBJ2-3 provide the parts outside the CDR3, is EPEVTQTPSHQVTQMGQEVILRCVPISNHLYFYWYRQILGQKVEFLVSFYNNEISEKSEIFDDQFSVERPDGSNFTLKIRSTKLEDSAMYFCASSEFLPSSTDTQYFGPGTRLTVL.

The chain is built from TRBV7-9 and TRBJ2-3, with 13 bases that match TRBD2. CDR1 and CDR2 (germline): SEHNR, FQNEAQ (reference sequence). Trimming took 5 bases from V and 6 from J; bases not matched to a gene: 8. CDR3 size: 16 residues. The CDR3 reads CASSRGLAGLADTQYF. In DNA, the CDR3 is TGTGCCAGCAGCCGGGGACTAGCGGGGTTGGCGGATACGCAGTATTTT. Together with reference TRBV7-9 and TRBJ2-3, the CDR3 gives the full variable domain: DTGVSQNPRHKITKRGQNVTFRCDPISEHNRLYWYRQTLGQGPEFLTYFQNEAQLEKSRLLSDRFSAERPKGSFSTLEIQRTEQGDSAMYLCASSRGLAGLADTQYFGPGTRLTVL.

J is TRBJ1-5 and V is TRBV19; D possibly corresponds to TRBD1 (5 bases). The length of the CDR3 is 16 residues. Between the trimmed V and J ends, which lost 3 bases and 1 base, there was a span of 13 bases. Germline-derived CDR1 and CDR2 are LNHDA and SQIVND (reference sequence). In nucleotides, the CDR3 is TGTGCCAGTAGTATGAACAGGATTAGGAGCAATCAGCCCCAGCATTTT. As protein: CASSMNRIRSNQPQHF.

The rearrangement uses TRBV4-1 and TRBJ2-2; D may match TRBD1 or TRBD2 (5 bases each). V was shortened by 2 bases and J by 0 bases, with 7 bases between the two germline ends. The CDR3 loop spans 15 amino acids. Germline V CDR1 and CDR2: MGHRA, YSYEKL. CDR3 DNA: TGCGCCAGCAGCCAATTGGGGGCGAACACCGGGGAGCTGTTTTTT. Protein product: CASSQLGANTGELFF.

DNA of the CDR3: TGTGCCAGCTCATCTAAGCAGGAATACGAGCAGTACTTC. It translates to CASSSKQEYEQYF. The chain uses TRBV18 and TRBJ2-7; D is unresolved. The CDR3 length is 13 residues. The ends were cut back, 5 bases at V and 4 bases at J, with 12 bases in the middle. CDR1 is KGHSH, CDR2 LQKENI, per germline.

This rearrangement joins TRBV6-2 or TRBV6-3 to TRBJ2-5, with D unclear. Germline V CDR1 and CDR2: MNHEY, SVGEGT. V was cut by 4 bases and J by 5 bases, with 11 bases left in between. There are 13 residues in the CDR3. CDR3 DNA: TGTGCCAGCAGTTGGTATAGCTACGAGACCCAGTACTTC. It is translated as CASSWYSYETQYF.

V is TRBV5-4 and J is TRBJ1-2; weak D call: TRBD1 (6 bases). V shed 4 bases and J shed 0 bases, with 16 bases lying between them. The CDR3 is 16 amino acids. Germline V gives CDR1 SGHNT, CDR2 YYREEE (reference sequence). This CDR3 reads CASSQEMTGANYGYTF. In nucleotides, the CDR3 is TGTGCCAGCAGCCAGGAGATGACAGGCGCTAACTATGGCTACACCTTC.

The J gene is TRBJ1-6, the V gene TRBV6-5; D is unclear. Per germline, CDR1 MNHEY and CDR2 SVGAGI. CDR3 length: 14 residues. The V end was cut by 6 bases, the J end by 7 bases, with 13 bases between. The CDR3 loop reads CASSRHHRNSPLHF. CDR3 coding DNA: TGTGCCAGCAGCCGCCACCACAGAAATTCACCCCTCCACTTT.

The rearrangement joins TRBV2 to TRBJ2-5; tentatively, D is TRBD1 (6 bases). Germline CDR1 reads SNHLY; CDR2 reads FYNNEI. Trimming removed 8 bases from V and 4 bases from J, with 20 bases in between. There are 15 residues in the CDR3. CDR3 sequence reads: CASARVFRGTETQYF. The CDR3 DNA reads as TGTGCCAGCGCCCGGGTCTTTAGGGGGACAGAGACCCAGTACTTC.

V usage is TRBV5-1 and J usage is TRBJ1-2; 12 bases are shared with TRBD1. This CDR3 has 14 amino acids. CDR1 SGHRS and CDR2 YFSETQ come from the germline V gene. The trim removed 4 bases at V and 7 bases at J, leaving 5 bases unmatched. The CDR3, as DNA: TGCGCCAGCAGCCTCGGGACAGGGGGCTCTGGCTACACCTTC. Translating it yields CASSLGTGGSGYTF.

The V gene is TRBV12-3 or TRBV12-4, the J gene TRBJ2-7; tentative D call: TRBD2 (7 bases). V was cut by 9 bases and J by 5 bases, with 17 bases left in between. This CDR3 comprises 13 residues. The CDR3 protein is CARGGPTIDEQYF. The CDR3 bases are TGTGCCAGGGGGGGGCCTACGATCGACGAGCAGTACTTC.

This clone has just a few counts. The chain is built from TRBV7-9 and TRBJ1-1; TRBD1 matches 7 bases. This CDR3 region has 14 residues. Per germline, CDR1 SEHNR and CDR2 FQNEAQ (reference sequence). Germline trimming cut 1 base from V and 4 bases from J; bases unmatched to any gene: 3. This chain's CDR3 is CASSLGQGATEAFF. CDR3 coding DNA: TGTGCCAGCAGCTTAGGACAGGGAGCCACTGAAGCTTTCTTT.

In its sample, this clone was seen once. The V gene is TRBV11-2, the J gene TRBJ1-2, with D possibly TRBD1 on 6 matching bases. With 4 bases removed from V and 2 bases from J, the gap between germline ends came to 14 bases. The length of the CDR3 is 15 residues. From germline, CDR1 is SGHAT and CDR2 FQNNGV. The CDR3 DNA reads as TGTGCCAGCAGCTCCACAGGGCCCTACAACTATGGCTACACCTTC. Amino acid sequence: CASSSTGPYNYGYTF.

The rearrangement links TRBV6-6 to TRBJ1-2; D perhaps matches TRBD1 (5 bases). V was trimmed by 5 bases and J by 6 bases, leaving 7 bases between them. This CDR3 region has 11 residues. Germline values: CDR1 MNHNY, CDR2 SVGAGI (reference sequence). Here the CDR3 reads CASSTRDGYTF. For the CDR3, the DNA is TGTGCCAGCAGTACCAGGGATGGCTACACCTTC.

This clone was observed a single time. The V gene is TRBV5-1, the J gene TRBJ2-5; D may match TRBD1 or TRBD2 (5 bases each). This CDR3 comprises 13 residues. The germline CDR1 and CDR2 sequences are SGHRS and YFSETQ. Between the trimmed V and J ends, which lost 3 bases and 7 bases, there was a span of 13 bases. CDR3 in amino acids: CASSSGTRGTQYF. The CDR3 DNA follows: TGCGCCAGCAGCTCCGGGACCCGGGGGACCCAGTACTTC. The full variable domain, in which reference TRBV5-1 and TRBJ2-5 provide the parts outside the CDR3, is KAGVTQTPRYLIKTRGQQVTLSCSPISGHRSVSWYQQTPGQGLQFLFEYFSETQRNKGNFPGRFSGRQFSNSRSEMNVSTLELGDSALYLCASSSGTRGTQYFGPGTRLLVL.